This T cell receptor beta chain was observed in a study of patients and donors after allogeneic stem cell transplantation. V lost 6 bases, J lost 4 bases, and 11 bases stayed unmatched. The CDR3 covers 16 residues. Germline loops: CDR1 SGDLS, CDR2 YYNGEE. TCRdb fed the RT-PCR reads into MiXCR, producing one record per CDR3 protein. Of approximately 200,000 distinct CDR3 sequences listed, 35% to 45% are singletons. The chain has TRBV9 and TRBJ2-1; 9 bases fit TRBD2. This clonotype originated in a human donor who was either an allogeneic HSCT recipient or a stem cell or donor lymphocyte infusion donor (not recorded which). It is not recorded whose cells these are; they may come from a transplant donor. The sample comprised blood, either unsorted or a sorted T cell fraction (not recorded which). CDR3 residues: CASTFSSGGLYNEQFF. The CDR3, as DNA: TGTGCCAGCACATTCTCAAGCGGGGGGCTTTACAATGAGCAGTTCTTC.